This T cell receptor (beta chain) comes out of a study of blood T cell repertoires in COVID-19. Study at large: From the United States, Italy and Spain came samples of acute and convalescent COVID-19. From T cells, B-cell-depleted T cells, or PBMCs came the material, which was cDNA or gDNA.

CDR3 length: 11 amino acids. The germline V gene has CDR1 LNHDA and CDR2 SQIVND (reference sequence). V lost 6 bases to trimming and J lost 6 bases, with 9 bases between them. Authors' analysis steps: Estimation of nucleated cell counts relied on the amplification of reference gene primers. Method: immunoSEQ multiplex PCR; TCRdb's copy keeps in-frame clones and lacks some. V and J calls and clone size follow that table, whereas D and trimming were derived from the DNA. The sample consists of about 280,000 clones, approximately 86% of them appearing once. The sequence was collected from a young man with active or convalescent COVID-19. The gene calls are TRBV19 and TRBJ2-7, with D possibly being TRBD2 (5 bases). The sample comprised peripheral blood. In DNA form, the CDR3 reads TGTGCCAGTAGGCGTGGGAGCGAGCAGTACTTC. Protein product: CASRRGSEQYF.